This T cell receptor (beta chain) was profiled in a study of blood T cell repertoires in COVID-19. Turning to the study itself: The cDNA or gDNA used as material had been derived from T cells, B-cell-depleted T cells, or PBMCs.

Method: immunoSEQ multiplex PCR; TCRdb's copy keeps in-frame clones and lacks some. The sample carries 200,000 to 250,000 clones, around 86% recorded once. The CDR3 loop spans 14 amino acids. Between the trimmed V and J ends, which lost 10 bases and 0 bases, there was a span of 15 bases. Germline V lookup: CDR1 MNHEY, CDR2 SVGAGI. This chain links TRBV6-5 with TRBJ1-1; a possible D gene is TRBD1 (5 bases). The TCR comes from a young man who had recovered from COVID-19. Material: peripheral blood. CDR3 in amino acids: CAIAGGGMNTEAFF. The CDR3 DNA is TGTGCCATAGCGGGGGGTGGAATGAACACTGAAGCTTTCTTT.